This passage covers 3 T cell receptor beta chains from one sample sequenced in a study of human T cells and chemical hapten exposure. Time point in this sample: patch test 1, 2 weeks after DPC sensitization. The treatment is: therapeutic diphenylcyclopropenone sensitization with weekly scalp DPC. A single record per CDR3 protein comes from TCRdb applying MiXCR to the RACE reads. The sample gives roughly 160,000 distinct CDR3 sequences, roughly 14% of which show up once; 1.7% is in the top ten. Material: whole blood, obtained in connection with sensitization to the hapten diphenylcyclopropenone (DPC). These receptors came from a woman aged 30 to 39 with alopecia areata. Some clones in this sample may be carry-over from other donors' samples.

This clonotype was counted at least ten times. V is TRBV12-3 or TRBV12-4 and J is TRBJ1-2; 11 bases fit TRBD1. This CDR3 is built from 14 residues. The ends lost 4 bases at V and 4 bases at J; junction bases unmatched: 2. CDR3 region: CASSSGTGGYGYTF. CDR3 DNA: TGTGCCAGCAGTTCTGGGACAGGGGGCTATGGCTACACCTTC.

In its sample, this clonotype was seen a few times. CDR3 bases: TGTGCTGCCCTCGTGGCGGCGGACACTGAAGCTTTCTTT. This sequence encodes CAALVAADTEAFF. The J gene is TRBJ1-1, the V gene TRBV28; D uncertain. Looked up from germline, CDR1 is MDHEN and CDR2 is SYDVKM. This CDR3 spans 13 amino acids.

This chain connects TRBV4-1 to TRBJ1-2; no reliable D call. This CDR3 has 13 residues. The germline V gene has CDR1 MGHRA and CDR2 YSYEKL. V gave up 0 bases and J gave up 4 bases, with 6 bases separating them. The CDR3 is CASSQEGSYGYTF. In DNA, the CDR3 is TGCGCCAGCAGCCAAGAAGGGTCCTATGGCTACACCTTC.